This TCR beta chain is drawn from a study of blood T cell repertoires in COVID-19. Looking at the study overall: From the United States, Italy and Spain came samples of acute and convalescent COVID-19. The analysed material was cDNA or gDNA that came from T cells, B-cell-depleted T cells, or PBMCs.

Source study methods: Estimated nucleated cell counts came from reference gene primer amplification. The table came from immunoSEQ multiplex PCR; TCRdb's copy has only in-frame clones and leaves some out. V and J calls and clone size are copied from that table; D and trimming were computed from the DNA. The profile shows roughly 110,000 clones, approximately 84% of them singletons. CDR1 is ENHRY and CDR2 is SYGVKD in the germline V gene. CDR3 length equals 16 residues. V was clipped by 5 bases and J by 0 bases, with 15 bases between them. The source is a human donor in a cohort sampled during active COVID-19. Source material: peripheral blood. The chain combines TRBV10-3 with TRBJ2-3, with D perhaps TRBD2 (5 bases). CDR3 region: CAISTKAETSTDTQYF. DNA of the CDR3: TGTGCCATCAGTACAAAAGCGGAAACTAGCACAGATACGCAGTATTTT.